This T cell receptor (beta chain) was sequenced in a study of OX40 agonist ivuxolimab in advanced cancers. About the research overall: Patients receiving dose escalation had hepatocellular carcinoma, melanoma, renal cell or head and neck cancer.

Notes on the study in general: Compared with others, partial responders at 0.1-3.0 mg/kg displayed clonal expansion among the lowest.

About this clone itself: Its antigen is currently unknown.

Systemic immunosuppression or a history of autoimmune disease excluded patients. This CDR3 is built from 13 residues. V was clipped by 7 bases and J by 7 bases; unmatched bases: 8. In germline, CDR1 is SEHNR, CDR2 FQNEAQ (reference sequence). TCRdb's table, derived via immunoSEQ multiplex PCR, lists solely in-frame clones and lacks some. The sample carries about 84,000 clones, more than 75% recorded once. The input for sequencing was CD4+ or CD8+ T cells sorted from blood, taken in a trial of the OX40 agonist ivuxolimab. The clonotype originates from an adult with an advanced solid tumor such as melanoma, head and neck, liver or kidney cancer. This chain links TRBV7-9 with TRBJ1-2; 8 bases line up with TRBD1. In DNA, the CDR3 is TGTGCCAGCATTGGACAGGGTCTCGGTGGCTACACCTTC. Translation gives CASIGQGLGGYTF.